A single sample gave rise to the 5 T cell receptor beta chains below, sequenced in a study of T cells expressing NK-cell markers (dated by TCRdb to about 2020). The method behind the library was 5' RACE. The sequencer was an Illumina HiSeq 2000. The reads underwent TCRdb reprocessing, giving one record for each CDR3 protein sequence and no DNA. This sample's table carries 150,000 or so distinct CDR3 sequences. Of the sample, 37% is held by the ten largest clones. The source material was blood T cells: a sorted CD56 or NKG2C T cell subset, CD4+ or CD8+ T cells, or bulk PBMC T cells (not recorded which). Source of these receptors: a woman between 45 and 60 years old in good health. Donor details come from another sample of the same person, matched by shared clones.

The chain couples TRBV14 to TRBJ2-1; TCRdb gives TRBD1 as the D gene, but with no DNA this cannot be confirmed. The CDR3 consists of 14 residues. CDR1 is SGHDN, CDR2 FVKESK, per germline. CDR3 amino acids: CASSRTGLAAEQFF.

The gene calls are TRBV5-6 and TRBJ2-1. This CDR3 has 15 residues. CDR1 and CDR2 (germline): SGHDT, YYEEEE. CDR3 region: CASTSDPSSYNEQFF. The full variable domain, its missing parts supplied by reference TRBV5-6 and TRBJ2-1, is DAGVTQSPTHLIKTRGQQVTLRCSPKSGHDTVSWYQQALGQGPQFIFQYYEEEERQRGNFPDRFSGHQFPNYSSELNVNALLLGDSALYLCASTSDPSSYNEQFFGPGTRLTVL.

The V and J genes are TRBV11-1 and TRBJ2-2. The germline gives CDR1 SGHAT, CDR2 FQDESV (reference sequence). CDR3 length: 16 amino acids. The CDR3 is CASSLAVAINTGELFF.

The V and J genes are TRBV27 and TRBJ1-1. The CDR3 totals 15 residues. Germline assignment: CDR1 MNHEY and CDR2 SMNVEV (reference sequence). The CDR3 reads CSTMAGPGGTLEAFF.

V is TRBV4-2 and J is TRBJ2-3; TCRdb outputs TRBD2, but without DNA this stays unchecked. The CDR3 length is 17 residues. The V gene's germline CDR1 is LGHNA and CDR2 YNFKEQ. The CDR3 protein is CASSQEGEGSSTDTQYF.